This entry features one T cell receptor beta chain sequence. The record originates from a study of shared clonotypes between healthy human individuals. CDR3 length equals 15 residues. The V segment lost 5 bases and the J segment 3 bases; nucleotides outside the gene matches: 9. Germline assignment: CDR1 SGHNT and CDR2 YENEEA. Assay used: immunoSEQ multiplex PCR; TCRdb lists only in-frame clones, some missing. The repertoire consists of about 1.5 million clones, with 95% to 99% occurring once and the leading ten covering roughly 0.45%. The sequence came from a man younger than 40 in good health. The J gene is TRBJ2-7, the V gene TRBV11-3, with TRBD1 matching 8 bases. Sequenced material: naive CD4+ T cells sorted from blood. Subset given: CD45RA+ positively selected. The DNA of the CDR3 is TGTGCCAGCAGCCCCCACAGGGGGGAGGACTACGAGCAGTACTTC. It codes for CASSPHRGEDYEQYF.